This TCR beta chain was sequenced for a study of shared clonotypes between healthy human individuals. Study-level background: Every donor yielded three CD4 naive, three CD4 memory, two CD8 naive and one CD8 memory plate.

V was cut by 0 bases and J by 2 bases, with 12 bases left in between. Germline V lookup: CDR1 SGHRS, CDR2 YFSETQ. This CDR3 is built from 16 residues. On sorted subsets, replicate PCRs used about 200 ng DNA, or about 30,000 T cell genomes. The data were produced by immunoSEQ multiplex PCR, yet TCRdb's version contains in-frame clones alone and is incomplete. The data show roughly 1,000,000 clones, 70% to 80% seen once. All participating donors were Caucasian adults from Nashville, Tennessee. In this sample, this clone turned up once. Sequencing input: memory CD4+ T cells from PBMCs. Noted subset: CD45RA-negative fraction. The chain couples TRBV5-1 to TRBJ1-3; D remains ambiguous. The clonotype was recovered from a man aged 18 to 29 in good health. Some clones in this sample may be carry-over from other donors' samples. This CDR3 reads CASSLEGLHAGNTIYF. The CDR3 coding sequence is TGCGCCAGCAGCTTGGAGGGCCTGCACGCTGGAAACACCATATATTTT.